The clone carrying this T cell receptor beta chain has a count of ten or more. Antigen unknown. This entry comes from a study of T-cell reconstitution after alpha-beta-depleted transplantation in children. Study conclusions and caveats: Diversity of TCRbeta at day 60 was high in some patients, arising from surviving recipient T cells and thymic progenitors. One year post-transplant, T-cell counts and diversity were largely derived from T cells produced anew. Expanded graft clones numbering several hundred reportedly gave rise to alpha-beta T cells about two months after transplant.

J was trimmed by 3 bases and V by 7 bases; bases with no gene match: 7. The CDR3 is 14 residues long. Germline V gives CDR1 SGHTA, CDR2 FQGNSA. The authors prepared the TCRbeta library with unique molecular identifiers. Each CDR3 protein gets one entry after TCRdb re-called the PCR reads with MiXCR. The data hold hundreds of thousands of distinct CDR3 sequences, with about 25% observed a single time. The sequencing here drew on PBMCs, taken before TCRalphabeta/CD19-depleted stem cell transplant. The J gene is TRBJ2-3, the V gene TRBV7-2; 7 nucleotides align to TRBD1. The clonotype originates from a girl under 10 years old with Fanconi anemia, due to receive a stem cell transplant. This CDR3 reads CASTKQGPTDTQYF. CDR3 nucleotides: TGTGCCAGCACTAAACAGGGGCCGACAGATACGCAGTATTTT.